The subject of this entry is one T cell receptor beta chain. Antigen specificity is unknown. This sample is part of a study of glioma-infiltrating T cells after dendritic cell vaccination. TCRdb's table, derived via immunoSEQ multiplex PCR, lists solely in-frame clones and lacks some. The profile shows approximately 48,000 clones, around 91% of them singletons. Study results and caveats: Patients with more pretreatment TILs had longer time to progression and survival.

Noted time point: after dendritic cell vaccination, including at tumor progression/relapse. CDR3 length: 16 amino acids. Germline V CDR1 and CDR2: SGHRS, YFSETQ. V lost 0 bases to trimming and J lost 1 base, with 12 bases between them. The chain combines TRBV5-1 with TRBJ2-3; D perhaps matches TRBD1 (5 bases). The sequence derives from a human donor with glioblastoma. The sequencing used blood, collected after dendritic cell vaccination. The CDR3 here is CASSLDSGARTDTQYF. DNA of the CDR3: TGCGCCAGCAGCTTGGATTCTGGGGCCCGCACAGATACGCAGTATTTT.